The 20 T cell receptor beta chains in this list originate from one sample, sequenced in a study of tumor-infiltrating lymphocytes in primary liver carcinoma. Starting from 500 ng of total RNA, TCR beta cDNA was produced with a primer in the constant region. Slightly modified ARM-PCR, run as three nested multiplex PCR rounds, produced the TCR beta libraries. Each of the first two PCR rounds ran approximately 11 cycles with TRBV1-TRBV30 forward and C-beta reverse primers. TCRdb fed the multiplex PCR reads into MiXCR, producing one record per CDR3 protein. The sample records tens of thousands of distinct CDR3 sequences, roughly 80% being singletons. Co-extraction yielded RNA and DNA from about 20-30 mg of unsorted bulk tissue. The sequencing sample was made of liver tumor tissue from sampling region 3. Subset noted: tumor region T3, left-lateral pole. Receptors originate from a middle-aged man with primary liver carcinoma and hepatitis B virus infection.

This clonotype was seen once. The conserved closing phenylalanine or tryptophan is absent in this CDR3, likely reflecting a read error. The genes are TRBV14 and TRBJ1-1; D gene uncertain. The CDR3 has 12 residues. The V gene lost 0 bases and the J gene lost 6 bases, with 5 bases spanning the gap. Germline V gene lookup returns CDR1 SGHDN and CDR2 FVKESK. CDR3 DNA sequence: TGTGCCAGCAGCCAAGACCGGGCTGAAGCTTTCATC. It codes for CASSQDRAEAFI.

As for this clonotype: Being one base from a much bigger clone, this may be a read error. The genes are TRBV25-1 and TRBJ2-5; D might be TRBD1 (7 bases). CDR3 length: 13 residues. Germline V CDR1 and CDR2: MGHDK, SYGVNS. The CDR3 loop reads CERGQGGTVTQYF. Here the CDR3 DNA reads TGTGAAAGGGGGCAGGGAGGTACGGTGACCCAGTACTTC.

This clonotype came up once. No conserved phenylalanine or tryptophan is present at the end of the CDR3, so a read error is the likely explanation. The chain combines TRBV5-6 with TRBJ2-2; TRBD1 agrees at 10 bases. Germline assignment: CDR1 SGHDT and CDR2 YYEEEE. Trimming at V came to 9 bases and at J to 4 bases, leaving 9 bases not matched to a gene. The CDR3 runs 15 residues. The CDR3 region is CAIGPGTGVTGELFL. The CDR3 nucleotides are TGTGCCATCGGTCCCGGGACAGGGGTCACCGGGGAGCTGTTTTTG.

Regarding this clonotype: Because it lacks the conserved phenylalanine or tryptophan at the end, this CDR3 is likely a read error. Because the CDR3's place on the DNA is in doubt, the DNA is left out and the CDR3 is given as listed by TCRdb. V is TRBV6-2 or TRBV6-3 and J is TRBJ2-1; TRBD2 is taken as the D call from the table, unchecked against the DNA. The CDR3 is 14 residues long, counting both termini. CDR1 is MNHEY, CDR2 SVGEGT, per germline. The CDR3: CASSYGLGVNEHFY.

As concerns this clonotype: One end of the junction does not line up with germline, which may come from a read error. The rearrangement uses TRBV11-2 and TRBJ2-5; TRBD2 agrees at 9 bases. CDR3 length: 16 residues. CDR1 is SGHAT and CDR2 is FQNNGV in the germline V gene. The CDR3 is CASSQSPGGGEGTRYF. CDR3 DNA sequence: TGTGCCAGCAGCCAATCTCCTGGCGGGGGGGAAGGGACCCGGTACTTC.

Comments on this clonotype: Sequence at one end of the junction differs from germline and may be a read error. V and J are TRBV29-1 and TRBJ2-2, with a weak D call TRBD1 (6 bases). The CDR3 spans 14 residues. Per germline, CDR1 SQVTM and CDR2 ANQGSEA. The CDR3 region is CSAARTANTGVLFF. Here the CDR3 DNA reads TGCAGCGCTGCCCGGACAGCGAACACCGGGGTGCTGTTTTTC.

This clonotype was observed a few times. A single base separates this from a much larger clone, so it may be a read error. J is TRBJ2-1 and V is TRBV28; TRBD1 might be the D (5 bases). Germline CDR1 reads MDHEN; CDR2 reads SYDVKM. This CDR3 region has 12 residues. As DNA, the CDR3 is TGTGTCAGCAGTACAGGTTACAATGAGCAGTTCTTC. Its translation: CVSSTGYNEQFF. Variable domain in full (rest from reference TRBV28 and TRBJ2-1): DVKVTQSSRYLVKRTGEKVFLECVQDMDHENMFWYRQDPGLGLRLIYFSYDVKMKEKGDIPEGYSVSREKKERFSLILESASTNQTSMYLCVSSTGYNEQFFGPGTRLTVL.

The CDR3 loop reads CASSLVAGRADTQYF. In DNA, the CDR3 is TGTGCCAGCAGCTTAGTGGCCGGGAGAGCGGATACGCAGTATTTT. This chain uses TRBV7-6 with TRBJ2-3; weak D call: TRBD2 (6 bases). V lost 1 base and J 6 bases, leaving 14 bases between the germline ends. The CDR3 covers 15 residues. CDR1 and CDR2 from the germline V gene are SGHVS and FNYEAQ.

This clonotype was counted ten times or more. The J gene is TRBJ2-1, the V gene TRBV28, with 12 bases aligning to TRBD2. This CDR3 is built from 16 residues. The V gene's germline CDR1 is MDHEN and CDR2 SYDVKM. V was clipped by 5 bases and J by 6 bases; unmatched bases: 8. The CDR3 region is CASSRLGLAGRNEQFF. The CDR3 region has the DNA TGTGCCAGCAGTCGCCTCGGACTAGCGGGACGCAATGAGCAGTTCTTC.

This clonotype ranks as medium-sized. This chain connects TRBV18 to TRBJ2-7; D not resolved. The CDR3 loop spans 14 amino acids. Trimming pared 0 bases from V and 0 bases from J, leaving 6 bases between. CDR1 and CDR2 from the germline V gene are KGHSH and LQKENI. CDR3 nucleotides: TGTGCCAGCTCACCACCGCACCTCTCCTACGAGCAGTACTTC. Its translation is CASSPPHLSYEQYF.

This clonotype was recorded only once. Sequence at one end of the junction differs from germline and may be a read error. This chain uses TRBV7-9 with TRBJ2-3, with 9 bases fitting TRBD1. Germline V gene data show CDR1 as SEHNR and CDR2 as FQNEAQ (reference sequence). This CDR3 has 15 residues. CDR3 in DNA: TGTACCAGCAGCCTAAGACAGGGGGTCACAGATACGCAGTATTTT. Translating it yields CTSSLRQGVTDTQYF.

Concerning this clonotype itself: The junction does not match germline at one end; this may be a read error. The rearrangement links TRBV29-1 to TRBJ2-5; TRBD1 matches at 9 bases. Germline V gives CDR1 SQVTM, CDR2 ANQGSEA. The length of the CDR3 is 15 residues. CDR3 in DNA: TGCAGCGTTGAGACCTACAGGGGGCGCCGAGAGACCCAGCACTTC. Encoded protein: CSVETYRGRRETQHF.

On this clonotype: The CDR3 does not end in the conserved phenylalanine or tryptophan, so this is likely a read error. The chain combines TRBV4-1 with TRBJ1-6, with TRBD1 identical over 9 bases. This CDR3 has 16 residues. With 10 bases clipped from V and 8 bases from J, the junction kept 15 bases outside the gene matches. Germline V CDR1 and CDR2: MGHRA, YSYEKL. CDR3 sequence reads: CAKSHHLQGADSPLHL. CDR3 in DNA: TGCGCCAAGAGCCACCACCTACAGGGGGCGGATTCACCCCTCCACCTT.

About this clonotype itself: At one of its ends the junction is not consistent with the germline gene, which may arise from a read error. The gene calls are TRBV13 and TRBJ2-7, with D maybe TRBD1 (6 bases). The CDR3 is made up of 14 amino acids. Germline CDR1 and CDR2: PRHDT and FYEKMQ (reference sequence). The CDR3 here is CASSLGQNNYEQYF. The CDR3 nucleotides read TGTGCCAGCAGTCTCGGACAGAACAACTACGAGCAGTATTTC.

This chain connects TRBV6-2 or TRBV6-3 to TRBJ1-1, with 7 bases aligning to TRBD1. This CDR3 spans 12 amino acids. Germline V lookup: CDR1 MNHEY, CDR2 SVGEGT. The CDR3 bases are TGTGTCAGTACCGGGGACAGCCACACTGCTTTCTTT. Protein sequence: CVSTGDSHTAFF.

V usage is TRBV12-3 or TRBV12-4 and J usage is TRBJ2-1; 9 bases map to TRBD2. Trimming at V came to 7 bases and at J to 10 bases, leaving 20 bases not matched to a gene. The CDR3 is 17 amino acids. This CDR3 is CASNVRGVAGVVNEQFF. The CDR3, as DNA: TGTGCCAGCAATGTACGAGGGGTAGCGGGAGTGGTCAACGAGCAGTTCTTC.

The chain joins TRBV7-8 to TRBJ2-7, with D unresolved. Germline V lookup: CDR1 SGHVS, CDR2 FQNEAQ. V lost 6 bases, J lost 0 bases, and 9 bases lay in between. The CDR3 runs to 13 residues. The CDR3 nucleotides read TGTGCCAGCAGATTTGGGATCTCCTACGAGCAGTACTTC. Translation: CASRFGISYEQYF.

On this clonotype: A junction end diverges from the germline sequence, so it may reflect a read error. J is TRBJ2-7 and V is TRBV10-3; 11 bases are a match to TRBD2. This CDR3 region has 19 residues. Germline values: CDR1 ENHRY, CDR2 SYGVKD. This CDR3 reads CAITKRSGLAVGFPYEQYF. CDR3 nucleotide sequence: TGTGCCATCACCAAACGATCGGGACTAGCGGTAGGGTTCCCCTATGAGCAGTACTTC.

Remarks on this clonotype: Sequence at one end of the junction differs from germline and may be a read error. The V call is TRBV6-5, the J call TRBJ1-2, with unresolved D. Germline lookup yields CDR1 MNHEY and CDR2 SVGAGI. The CDR3 spans 14 residues. The CDR3 is CARSQKGRSGGYAF. In DNA, the CDR3 is TGTGCCAGAAGTCAGAAAGGCAGGTCGGGAGGCTACGCCTTC.

The chain employs TRBV10-3 and TRBJ2-7, with D possibly called TRBD1 or TRBD2 (6 bases each). CDR1 is ENHRY, CDR2 SYGVKD, per germline. The CDR3 has 18 amino acids. Trimming removed 4 bases from V and 2 bases from J, with 24 bases in between. For the CDR3, the DNA is TGTGCCATCAGTGCCCAGGATAGGGGGGCTGTTGGAACCTACGAGCAGTACTTC. It codes for CAISAQDRGAVGTYEQYF.